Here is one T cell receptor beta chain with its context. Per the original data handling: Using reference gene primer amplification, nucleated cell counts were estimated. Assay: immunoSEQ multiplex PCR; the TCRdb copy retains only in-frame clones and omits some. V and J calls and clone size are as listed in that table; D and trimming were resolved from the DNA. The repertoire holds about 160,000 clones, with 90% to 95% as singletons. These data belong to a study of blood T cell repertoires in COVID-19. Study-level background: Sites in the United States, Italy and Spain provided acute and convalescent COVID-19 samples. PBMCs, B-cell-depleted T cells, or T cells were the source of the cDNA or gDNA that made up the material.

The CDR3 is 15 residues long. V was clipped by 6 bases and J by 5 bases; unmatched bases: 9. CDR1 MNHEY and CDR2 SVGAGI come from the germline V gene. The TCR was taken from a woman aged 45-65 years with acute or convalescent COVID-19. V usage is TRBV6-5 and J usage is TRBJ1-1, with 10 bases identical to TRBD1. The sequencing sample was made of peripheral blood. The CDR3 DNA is TGTGCCAGCAGCTTCGTTCGGACAGGGGGAACTGAAGCTTTCTTT. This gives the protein CASSFVRTGGTEAFF.